This paragraph covers one T cell receptor (beta chain) sequence. Its cognate antigen is unknown. These data come from a study of T cell repertoires in cytomegalovirus infection. Looking at the study overall: Epitope selection comprised recently identified HLA-C-restricted CMV epitopes and well-studied HLA-B-restricted CMV epitopes. Shared public TCR beta signatures pointed to both CMV infection and a matching HLA type. Study-level findings and limits: Cumulative frequency (of public TCR beta family members) identified carriers of CMV plus the relevant HLA. Ex vivo responses were dominated by HLA-C-restricted CMV-specific TCR beta clonotypes.

TCRdb redid the calling of the reads with MiXCR, one entry per CDR3 protein. The table has about 920,000 distinct CDR3 sequences, less than 40% seen once. The CDR3 is 14 residues long. V was clipped by 6 bases and J by 3 bases; unmatched bases: 6. Germline values: CDR1 SQVTM, CDR2 ANQGSEA. V and J are TRBV29-1 and TRBJ2-2; 8 positions match TRBD1. The source material was cultured CD8+ T cells from PBMCs, sampled from culture after CMV antigen stimulation. This receptor was obtained from a human donor in good health (CMV status not recorded). Some clones in this sample may be carry-over from other donors' samples. This CDR3 is CSVPGQGYTGELFF. Written as DNA, the CDR3 is TGCAGCGTCCCAGGACAGGGATACACCGGGGAGCTGTTTTTT.